Listed below are T cell receptor beta chains from one sample, sequenced in a study of radiotherapy plus CTLA-4 blockade in lung cancer. Method: immunoSEQ multiplex PCR; TCRdb's copy keeps in-frame clones and lacks some. In the table there are 95,000 to 150,000 clones, approximately 90% of which are singletons. The material sequenced was peripheral blood, taken from a patient treated with radiotherapy plus ipilimumab. These receptors were obtained from a human donor with non-small cell lung cancer that progressed on radiotherapy plus ipilimumab. CDR3s include the opening cysteine and the closing phenylalanine or tryptophan. Each record gives: V gene, D gene, J gene, CDR3 length, clone size, CDR3 protein, CDR3 DNA. D genes are given only for firm matches. Only some rows state a clone size, as once, few, many or a class for expanded clones.

TRBV2	-	TRBJ2-7	13	-	CASRTTGSYEQYF	TGTGCCAGCAGAACAACAGGCTCTTACGAGCAGTACTTC
TRBV9	-	TRBJ2-7	12	-	CASTKEEDEQYF	TGTGCCAGCACCAAAGAGGAGGACGAGCAGTACTTC
TRBV11-3	-	TRBJ1-1	16	-	CASTKQTGTRDTEAFF	TGTGCCAGCACCAAGCAGACGGGGACGAGGGACACTGAAGCTTTCTTT
TRBV6-5	-	TRBJ2-7	15	-	CASSYSRTLRDEQYF	TGTGCCAGCAGTTACTCGAGAACCCTTCGGGACGAGCAGTACTTC
TRBV2	-	TRBJ2-2	11	-	CASKGTGELFF	TGTGCCAGCAAAGGGACCGGGGAGCTGTTTTTT
TRBV6-5	-	TRBJ1-1	14	-	CASSEQDPNTEAFF	TGTGCCAGCAGTGAACAGGATCCGAACACTGAAGCTTTCTTT
TRBV19	TRBD2	TRBJ2-1	15	-	CATRLAGGRRNEQFF	TGTGCCACGAGACTAGCGGGAGGTAGAAGGAATGAGCAGTTCTTC
TRBV21-1	-	TRBJ1-2	13	few	CASKTGELYGYTF	TGTGCCAGTAAGACAGGGGAACTTTATGGCTACACCTTC
TRBV19	TRBD2	TRBJ2-1	14	-	CASSPGTSGNEQFF	TGTGCCAGTAGTCCAGGGACTAGCGGCAATGAGCAGTTCTTC
TRBV2	-	TRBJ2-1	13	-	CASSESRGGEQFF	TGTGCCAGCAGTGAAAGTAGGGGAGGTGAGCAGTTCTTC
TRBV6-5	TRBD1	TRBJ2-7	15	-	CASSRPGQGAYEQYF	TGTGCCAGCAGTCGCCCGGGACAGGGGGCCTACGAGCAGTACTTC
TRBV19	-	TRBJ2-3	15	few	CASSIQDPWADTQYF	TGTGCCAGTAGTATCCAGGACCCGTGGGCAGATACGCAGTATTTT
TRBV5-1	TRBD2	TRBJ2-4	15	once	CASSPLAGSGTPRNF	TGCGCCAGCTCGCCCTTGGCAGGTAGCGGGACGCCCCGGAACTTC
TRBV18	TRBD2	TRBJ2-7	14	-	CASSPGLAIYEQYF	TGTGCCAGCTCACCGGGACTAGCGATCTACGAGCAGTACTTC
TRBV30	-	TRBJ1-2	15	-	CAWSLREASYGGYTF	TGTGCCTGGAGTCTCCGAGAGGCCAGTTACGGTGGCTACACCTTC
TRBV29-1	-	TRBJ2-2	13	-	CSAFRWDTGELFF	TGCAGCGCATTTAGGTGGGACACCGGGGAGCTGTTTTTT
TRBV2	TRBD1	TRBJ2-1	16	once	CASRETGQTFSNEQFF	TGTGCCAGCAGGGAAACGGGACAGACCTTTTCAAATGAGCAGTTCTTC
TRBV28	-	TRBJ2-2	15	once	CASSLAGPVTGELFF	TGTGCCAGCAGTTTGGCAGGGCCGGTCACCGGGGAGCTGTTTTTT
TRBV29-1	-	TRBJ2-2	14	-	CSVEIAVNTGELFF	TGCAGCGTTGAAATAGCGGTGAACACCGGGGAGCTGTTTTTT
TRBV29-1	TRBD1	TRBJ2-7	13	-	CSVDRPGSYEQYF	TGCAGCGTGGACAGGCCGGGCTCCTACGAGCAGTACTTC
TRBV18	-	TRBJ1-1	15	-	CASSPRFGVVTEAFF	TGTGCCAGCTCACCACGGTTCGGTGTTGTCACTGAAGCTTTCTTT
TRBV5-1	-	TRBJ2-5	18	-	CASSLAGSRGPPGETQYF	TGCGCCAGCAGCTTGGCCGGCTCACGGGGCCCGCCGGGGGAGACCCAGTACTTC
TRBV7-9	-	TRBJ2-7	12	-	CASESAGYEQYF	TGTGCCAGCGAGTCGGCGGGATACGAGCAGTACTTC
TRBV5-3	TRBD2	TRBJ2-1	15	-	CARSPGLAGEGEQFF	TGTGCCAGAAGCCCGGGACTAGCGGGAGAAGGGGAGCAGTTCTTC
TRBV6-6	TRBD1	TRBJ2-3	14	once	CASSYGTELDTQYF	TGTGCCAGCAGTTACGGGACAGAGCTAGATACGCAGTATTTT
TRBV2	-	TRBJ2-1	11	once	CASSVRGEQFF	TGTGCCAGCAGTGTAAGGGGTGAGCAGTTCTTC
TRBV7-8	TRBD2	TRBJ2-7	17	-	CASSLGLAGGPSYEQYF	TGTGCCAGCAGCTTAGGACTAGCGGGAGGACCCTCCTACGAGCAGTACTTC
TRBV7-6	TRBD2	TRBJ2-1	16	-	CASSLEVTSGRNEQFF	TGTGCCAGCAGCTTAGAGGTGACTAGCGGGAGGAATGAGCAGTTCTTC
TRBV2	-	TRBJ2-2	13	few	CASRTQGTGELFF	TGTGCCAGCAGAACACAGGGCACCGGGGAGCTGTTTTTT
TRBV5-4	-	TRBJ2-3	15	-	CASSLDSNPTDTQYF	TGTGCCAGCAGCTTGGACAGCAACCCGACGGATACGCAGTATTTT
TRBV9	-	TRBJ1-3	15	-	CASSVSGNSGNTIYF	TGTGCCAGCAGCGTATCCGGGAACTCTGGAAACACCATATATTTT
TRBV27	TRBD2	TRBJ2-5	18	-	CASSLSLAGALAGETQYF	TGTGCCAGCAGTTTATCCCTAGCGGGAGCCCTCGCGGGGGAGACCCAGTACTTC
TRBV6-1	-	TRBJ1-4	13	-	CASRRPFDEKLFF	TGTGCCAGCAGACGGCCGTTCGATGAAAAACTGTTTTTT
TRBV18	-	TRBJ1-1	12	-	CASSQRTDEAFF	TGTGCCAGCTCCCAGCGGACAGATGAAGCTTTCTTT
TRBV7-2	-	TRBJ1-5	15	few	CASGASGRADQPQHF	TGTGCCAGCGGGGCATCGGGAAGAGCTGATCAGCCCCAGCATTTT
TRBV27	-	TRBJ2-3	13	-	CASSGWARDTQYF	TGTGCCAGCAGTGGCTGGGCTAGGGATACGCAGTATTTT
TRBV6-5	-	TRBJ2-7	15	-	CASSYGLAGVGEQYF	TGTGCCAGCAGTTACGGGCTAGCAGGTGTGGGAGAGCAGTACTTC
TRBV5-1	-	TRBJ1-2	14	-	CASSLTGRIYGYTF	TGCGCCAGCAGCCTGACCGGACGGATCTATGGCTACACCTTC
TRBV18	-	TRBJ2-1	17	-	CASSPPTRTSSYNEQFF	TGTGCCAGCTCACCACCGACGCGTACCTCCTCCTACAATGAGCAGTTCTTC
TRBV18	-	TRBJ1-1	13	-	CASSPRGEVEAFF	TGTGCCAGCTCACCAAGGGGAGAAGTTGAAGCTTTCTTT
TRBV6-1	-	TRBJ2-3	14	once	CASSGDRRGDTQYF	TGTGCCAGCAGTGGTGACAGGCGGGGAGATACGCAGTATTTT
TRBV5-6	TRBD2	TRBJ2-4	19	-	CASSTRLAGGPGTKNIQYF	TGTGCCAGCAGCACCAGACTAGCGGGAGGGCCGGGAACCAAAAACATTCAGTACTTC
TRBV2	TRBD2	TRBJ2-7	17	-	CASRPPGTSGTRPEQYF	TGTGCCAGCAGACCCCCGGGGACTAGCGGGACAAGGCCCGAGCAGTACTTC
TRBV9	-	TRBJ1-5	14	-	CASSPGFSNQPQHF	TGTGCCAGCAGCCCCGGATTTAGCAATCAGCCCCAGCATTTT
TRBV29-1	-	TRBJ2-2	14	-	CSVGHPGNTGELFF	TGCAGCGTTGGCCATCCAGGGAACACCGGGGAGCTGTTTTTT
TRBV6-1	-	TRBJ2-5	14	-	CASSDTREVETQYF	TGTGCCAGCAGTGACACGAGGGAGGTGGAGACCCAGTACTTC
TRBV4-1	-	TRBJ2-3	17	-	CASSQEGASGATDTQYF	TGCGCCAGCAGCCAAGAGGGGGCCAGCGGGGCCACAGATACGCAGTATTTT
TRBV6-5	-	TRBJ1-1	15	-	CASSTRDTGAPEAFF	TGTGCCAGCAGTACCCGGGACACGGGGGCCCCTGAAGCTTTCTTT
TRBV6-6	TRBD2	TRBJ2-7	13	-	CASSLTSGYEQYF	TGTGCCAGCAGCCTGACTAGCGGTTACGAGCAGTACTTC
TRBV2	-	TRBJ1-2	11	-	CASSVNYGYTF	TGTGCCAGCAGTGTAAACTATGGCTACACCTTC
TRBV6-1	-	TRBJ2-6	14	-	CASGPFSGANVLTF	TGTGCCAGCGGGCCGTTTTCTGGGGCCAACGTCCTGACTTTC
TRBV4-2	-	TRBJ2-1	16	-	CASSRLTGEVSYEQFF	TGTGCCAGCAGCCGGCTGACCGGGGAGGTTTCGTATGAGCAGTTCTTC
TRBV19	-	TRBJ2-3	15	once	CASSSVRLASDTQYF	TGTGCCAGTAGTAGCGTTAGGCTAGCATCGGATACGCAGTATTTT
TRBV18	TRBD2	TRBJ2-1	14	-	CASSPKLANNEQFF	TGTGCCAGCTCACCAAAACTAGCGAACAATGAGCAGTTCTTC
TRBV5-1	-	TRBJ2-2	13	-	CASSRDNTGELFF	TGCGCCAGCAGCCGGGACAACACCGGGGAGCTGTTTTTT
TRBV4-2	TRBD2	TRBJ2-3	17	once	CASSQASSGSATDTQYF	TGTGCCAGCAGCCAAGCTTCTAGCGGGAGTGCCACAGATACGCAGTATTTT
TRBV18	-	TRBJ2-7	13	-	CASSPDTYYEQYF	TGTGCCAGCTCACCGGACACCTACTACGAGCAGTACTTC
TRBV19	-	TRBJ2-1	13	few	CATKNRESNEQFF	TGTGCCACCAAGAACCGGGAGTCCAATGAGCAGTTCTTC
TRBV2	-	TRBJ1-1	14	-	CASSEGAVGTEAFF	TGTGCCAGCAGTGAAGGGGCAGTAGGCACTGAAGCTTTCTTT
TRBV6-1	TRBD1	TRBJ2-2	15	-	CASSAGQWNTGELFF	TGTGCCAGCAGTGCGGGACAGTGGAACACCGGGGAGCTGTTTTTT